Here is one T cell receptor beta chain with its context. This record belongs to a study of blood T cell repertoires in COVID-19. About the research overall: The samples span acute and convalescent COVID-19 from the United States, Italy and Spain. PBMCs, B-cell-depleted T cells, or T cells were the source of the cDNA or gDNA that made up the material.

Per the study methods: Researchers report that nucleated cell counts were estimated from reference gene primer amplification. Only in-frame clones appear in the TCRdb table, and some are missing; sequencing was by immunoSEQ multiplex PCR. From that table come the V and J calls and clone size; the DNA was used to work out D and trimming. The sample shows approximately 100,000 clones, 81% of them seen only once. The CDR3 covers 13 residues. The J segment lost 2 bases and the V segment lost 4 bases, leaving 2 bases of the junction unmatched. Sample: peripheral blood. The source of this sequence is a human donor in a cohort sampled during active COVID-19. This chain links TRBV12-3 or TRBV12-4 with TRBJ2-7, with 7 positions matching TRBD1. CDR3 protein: CASSSTGTYEQYF. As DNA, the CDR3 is TGTGCCAGCAGTTCGACAGGGACCTACGAGCAGTACTTC.